Listed here is a single T cell receptor beta chain. The germline V gene encodes CDR1 LNHDA and CDR2 SQIVND (reference sequence). With V trimmed by 5 bases and J by 8 bases, 6 bases remained unmatched. The CDR3 consists of 13 residues. This specimen belongs to a study of cytomegalovirus exposure and HLA in healthy donors. A multiplex PCR was run with 60 Vbeta primers and 13 Jbeta primers. Profiling relied on immunoSEQ multiplex PCR, and the TCRdb table lists in-frame clones only, not all of them. The sample records tens of thousands of clones, approximately 72% being singletons. This TCR was sampled from a woman in her 40s in good health and CMV-seronegative. The V call is TRBV19, the J call TRBJ1-2, with 9 bases that match TRBD1. The source material was PBMCs. The chain's CDR3 is CASSSGTGRGYTF. The CDR3 coding sequence is TGTGCCAGTAGTTCCGGGACAGGGCGAGGCTACACCTTC.